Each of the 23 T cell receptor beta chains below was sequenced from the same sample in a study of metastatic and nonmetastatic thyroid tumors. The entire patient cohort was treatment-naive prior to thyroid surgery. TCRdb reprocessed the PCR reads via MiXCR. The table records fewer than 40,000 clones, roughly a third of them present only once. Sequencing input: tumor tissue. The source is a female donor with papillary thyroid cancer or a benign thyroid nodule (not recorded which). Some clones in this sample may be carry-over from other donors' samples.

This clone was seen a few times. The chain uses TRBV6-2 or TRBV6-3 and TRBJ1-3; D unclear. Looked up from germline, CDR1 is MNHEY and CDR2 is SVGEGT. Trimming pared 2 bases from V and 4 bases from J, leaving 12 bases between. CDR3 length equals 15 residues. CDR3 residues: CASSYERSDGNTIYF. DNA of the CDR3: TGTGCCAGCAGTTACGAGAGGTCAGACGGAAACACCATATATTTT.

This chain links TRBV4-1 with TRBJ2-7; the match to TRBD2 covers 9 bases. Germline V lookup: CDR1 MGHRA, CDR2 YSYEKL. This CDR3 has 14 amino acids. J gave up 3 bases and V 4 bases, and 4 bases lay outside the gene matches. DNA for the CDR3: TGCGCCAGCAGCCTCACGACTAGCGGCTACGAGCAGTACTTC. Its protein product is CASSLTTSGYEQYF.

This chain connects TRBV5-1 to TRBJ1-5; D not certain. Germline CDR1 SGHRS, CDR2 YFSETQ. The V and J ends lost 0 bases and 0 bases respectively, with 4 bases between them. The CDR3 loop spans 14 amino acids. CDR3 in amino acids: CASSLGISNQPQHF. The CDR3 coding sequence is TGCGCCAGCAGCTTGGGTATTAGCAATCAGCCCCAGCATTTT.

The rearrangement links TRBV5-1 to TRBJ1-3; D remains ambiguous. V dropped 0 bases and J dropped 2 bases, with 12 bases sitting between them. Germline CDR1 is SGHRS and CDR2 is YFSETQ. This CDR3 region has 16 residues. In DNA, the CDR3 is TGCGCCAGCAGCTTGGCTGGGGTTGCCCCTGGAAACACCATATATTTT. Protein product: CASSLAGVAPGNTIYF.

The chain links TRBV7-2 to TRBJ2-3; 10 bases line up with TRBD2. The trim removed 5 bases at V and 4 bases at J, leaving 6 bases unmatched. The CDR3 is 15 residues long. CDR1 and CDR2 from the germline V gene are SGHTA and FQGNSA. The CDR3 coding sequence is TGTGCCAGCAGCCGCGGGACTAGCGTCCCAGATACGCAGTATTTT. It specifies CASSRGTSVPDTQYF.

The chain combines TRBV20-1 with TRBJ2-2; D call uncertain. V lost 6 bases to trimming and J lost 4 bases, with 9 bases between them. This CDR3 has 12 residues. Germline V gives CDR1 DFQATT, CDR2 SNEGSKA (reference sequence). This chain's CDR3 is CSATLTTGELFF. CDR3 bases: TGCAGTGCCACTCTTACCACCGGGGAGCTGTTTTTT.

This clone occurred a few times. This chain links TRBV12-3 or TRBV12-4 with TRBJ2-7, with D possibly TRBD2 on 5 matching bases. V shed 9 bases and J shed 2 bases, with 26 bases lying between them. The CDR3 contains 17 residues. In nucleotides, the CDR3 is TGTGCCAGTAGCCCCCCTCTGGGGAGAGCGGTAACCTACGAGCAGTACTTC. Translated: CASSPPLGRAVTYEQYF.

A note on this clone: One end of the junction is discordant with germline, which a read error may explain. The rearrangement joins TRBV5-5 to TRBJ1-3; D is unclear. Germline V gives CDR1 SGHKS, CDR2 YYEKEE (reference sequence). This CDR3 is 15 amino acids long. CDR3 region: CASSRTNGYGNTIYF. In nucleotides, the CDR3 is TGCGCCAGCAGCCGGACGAACGGGTATGGAAACACCATATATTTT.

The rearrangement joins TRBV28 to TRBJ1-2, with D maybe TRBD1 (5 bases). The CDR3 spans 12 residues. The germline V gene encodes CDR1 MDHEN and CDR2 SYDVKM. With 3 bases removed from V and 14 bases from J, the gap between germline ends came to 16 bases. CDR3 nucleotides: TGTGCCAGCAGTTTGGAGGGGCGTGCGGGGACCTTC. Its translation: CASSLEGRAGTF.

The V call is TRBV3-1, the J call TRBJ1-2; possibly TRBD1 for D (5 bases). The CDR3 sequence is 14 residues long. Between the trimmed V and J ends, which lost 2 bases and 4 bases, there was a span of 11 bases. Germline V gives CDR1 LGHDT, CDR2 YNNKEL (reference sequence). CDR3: CASSQSDRAYGYTF. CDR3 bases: TGTGCCAGCAGCCAATCCGACAGAGCCTATGGCTACACCTTC.

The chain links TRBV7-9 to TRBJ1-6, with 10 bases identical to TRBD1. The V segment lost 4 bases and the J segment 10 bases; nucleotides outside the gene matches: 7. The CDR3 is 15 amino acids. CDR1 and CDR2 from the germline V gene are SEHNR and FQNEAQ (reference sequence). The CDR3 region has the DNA TGTGCCAGCAGCTCCCGGGACAGGGGAGGGTCACCCCTCCACTTT. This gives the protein CASSSRDRGGSPLHF.

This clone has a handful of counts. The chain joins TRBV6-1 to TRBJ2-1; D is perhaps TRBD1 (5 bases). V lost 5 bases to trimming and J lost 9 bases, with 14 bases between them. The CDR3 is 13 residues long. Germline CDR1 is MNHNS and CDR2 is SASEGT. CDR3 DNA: TGTGCCAGCAGTAGACAGATATCGAGTGAGCAGTTCTTC. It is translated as CASSRQISSEQFF.

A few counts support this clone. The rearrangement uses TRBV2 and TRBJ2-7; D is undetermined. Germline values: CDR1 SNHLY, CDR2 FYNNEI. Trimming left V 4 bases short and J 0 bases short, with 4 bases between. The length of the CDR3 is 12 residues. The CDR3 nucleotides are TGTGCCAGCAGTGCGACCTCCTACGAGCAGTACTTC. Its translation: CASSATSYEQYF.

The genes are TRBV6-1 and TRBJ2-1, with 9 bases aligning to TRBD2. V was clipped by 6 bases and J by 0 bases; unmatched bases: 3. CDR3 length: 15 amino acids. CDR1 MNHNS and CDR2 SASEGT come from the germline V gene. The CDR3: CASRRTSDSYNEQFF. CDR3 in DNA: TGTGCCAGCAGGAGGACTAGCGACTCCTACAATGAGCAGTTCTTC.

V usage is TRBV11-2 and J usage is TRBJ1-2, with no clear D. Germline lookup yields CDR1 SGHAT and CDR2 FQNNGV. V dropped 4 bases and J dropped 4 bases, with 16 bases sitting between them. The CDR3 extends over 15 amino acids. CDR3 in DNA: TGTGCCAGCAGCTCTCCCGGGGAGGACTTCTATGGCTACACCTTC. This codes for CASSSPGEDFYGYTF.

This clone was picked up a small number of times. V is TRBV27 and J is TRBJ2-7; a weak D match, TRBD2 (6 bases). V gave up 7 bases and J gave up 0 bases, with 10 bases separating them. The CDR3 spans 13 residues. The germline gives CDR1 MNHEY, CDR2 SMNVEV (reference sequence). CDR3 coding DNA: TGTGCCAGCAAACGGGGGAGCTCCTACGAGCAGTACTTC. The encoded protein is CASKRGSSYEQYF.

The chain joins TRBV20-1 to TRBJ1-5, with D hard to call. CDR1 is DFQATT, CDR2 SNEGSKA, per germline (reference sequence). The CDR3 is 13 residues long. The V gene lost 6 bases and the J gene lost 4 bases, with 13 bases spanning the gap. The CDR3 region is CSAKTSLNQPQHF. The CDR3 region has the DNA TGCAGTGCAAAGACATCACTTAATCAGCCCCAGCATTTT.

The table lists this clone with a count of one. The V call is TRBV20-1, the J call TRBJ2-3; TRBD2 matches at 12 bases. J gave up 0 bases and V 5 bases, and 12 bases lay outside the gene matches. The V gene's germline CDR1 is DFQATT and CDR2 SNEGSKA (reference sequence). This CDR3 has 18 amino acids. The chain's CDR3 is CSAQLPGTSGPSTDTQYF. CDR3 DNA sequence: TGCAGTGCTCAACTCCCCGGGACTAGCGGGCCTAGCACAGATACGCAGTATTTT.

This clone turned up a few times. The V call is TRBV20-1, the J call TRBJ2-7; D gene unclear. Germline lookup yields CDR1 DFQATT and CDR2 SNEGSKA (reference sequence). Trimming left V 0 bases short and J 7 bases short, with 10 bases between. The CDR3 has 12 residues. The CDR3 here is CSARDPLGEQYF. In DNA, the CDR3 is TGCAGTGCTAGAGATCCACTCGGGGAGCAGTACTTC.

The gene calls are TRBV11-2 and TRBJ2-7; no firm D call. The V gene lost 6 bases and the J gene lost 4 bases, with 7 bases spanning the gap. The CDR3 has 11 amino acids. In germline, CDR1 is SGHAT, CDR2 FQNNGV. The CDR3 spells CASRIGYEQYF. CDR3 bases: TGTGCCAGCAGGATAGGGTACGAGCAGTACTTC.

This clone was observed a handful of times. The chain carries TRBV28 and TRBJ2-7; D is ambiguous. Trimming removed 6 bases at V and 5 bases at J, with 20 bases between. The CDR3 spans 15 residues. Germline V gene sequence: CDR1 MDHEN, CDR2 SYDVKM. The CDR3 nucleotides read TGTGCCAGCAGCCTCTACCCGGTGATGTCCCACGAGCAGTACTTC. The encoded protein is CASSLYPVMSHEQYF.

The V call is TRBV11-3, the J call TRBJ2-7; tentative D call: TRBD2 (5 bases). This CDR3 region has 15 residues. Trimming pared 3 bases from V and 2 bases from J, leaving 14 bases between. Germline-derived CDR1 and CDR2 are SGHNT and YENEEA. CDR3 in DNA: TGTGCCAGCAGCTTGACCGAGGGATTTCCCTACGAGCAGTACTTC. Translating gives CASSLTEGFPYEQYF.

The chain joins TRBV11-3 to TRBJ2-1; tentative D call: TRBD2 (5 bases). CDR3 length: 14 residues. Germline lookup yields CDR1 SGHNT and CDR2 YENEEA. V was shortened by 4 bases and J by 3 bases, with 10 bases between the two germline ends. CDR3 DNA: TGTGCCAGCAGCTCCGTGGCGGGCTACAATGAGCAGTTCTTC. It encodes CASSSVAGYNEQFF.